A selection of T cell receptor beta chains follows, all from one sample in a study of a mutant IDH1 vaccine in newly diagnosed glioma. These receptors are not linked to any known antigen. Libraries were prepared by immunoSEQ multiplex PCR; TCRdb keeps only in-frame clonotypes and omits some of them. The sample yields approximately 50,000 clones, around 80% seen once. The source was PBMCs, collected from a glioma patient whose treatment included an IDH1 peptide vaccine. These receptors originate from a middle-aged man with glioma. Both conserved end residues are part of each CDR3. Fields, in order: D gene, V gene, CDR3 length, J gene, clone size, CDR3 protein, CDR3 DNA. A D gene is named only where the DNA matches it firmly. Clone size appears in some rows only: once, few, many, or a class for an expanded clone.

-	TRBV14	14	TRBJ1-1	-	CASSRAGMNTEAFF	TGTGCCAGCAGTCGGGCGGGTATGAACACTGAAGCTTTCTTT
-	TRBV2	13	TRBJ1-1	-	CASRGTVNTEAFF	TGTGCCAGCAGGGGGACGGTCAACACTGAAGCTTTCTTT
-	TRBV7-6	13	TRBJ1-1	few	CASSPPHDTEAFF	TGTGCCAGCAGCCCGCCACACGACACTGAAGCTTTCTTT
TRBD1	TRBV6-5	14	TRBJ1-6	once	CASSYRQGSSPLHF	TGTGCCAGCAGCTACCGACAGGGTAGCTCACCCCTCCACTTT
TRBD1	TRBV10-1	14	TRBJ2-2	-	CASSAQGARGELFF	TGCGCCAGCAGTGCACAGGGGGCGCGTGGGGAGCTGTTTTTT
TRBD1	TRBV7-9	17	TRBJ2-7	-	CASSFLSGQGALDEQYF	TGTGCCAGCAGCTTTCTCTCAGGACAGGGGGCGTTGGACGAGCAGTACTTC
-	TRBV4-1	14	TRBJ2-2	-	CASSQVTVGGELFF	TGCGCCAGCAGCCAAGTGACAGTCGGCGGGGAGCTGTTTTTT
-	TRBV5-1	12	TRBJ2-2	-	CASSFSSGELFF	TGCGCCAGCAGCTTTAGTAGCGGGGAGCTGTTTTTT
-	TRBV10-1	15	TRBJ1-1	-	CASSEGASSGTEAFF	TGCGCCAGCAGTGAGGGGGCCAGCAGCGGCACTGAAGCTTTCTTT
-	TRBV2	17	TRBJ1-4	-	CASSEAILKSDHEKLFF	TGTGCCAGCAGTGAAGCGATACTCAAGTCGGATCATGAAAAACTGTTTTTT
-	TRBV4-2	13	TRBJ2-2	-	CASSQEPAGELFF	TGTGCCAGCAGCCAAGAACCTGCCGGGGAGCTGTTTTTT
-	TRBV7-2	14	TRBJ1-5	-	CASSLDGTEQPQHF	TGTGCCAGCAGCTTAGACGGTACGGAACAGCCCCAGCATTTT
-	TRBV5-1	14	TRBJ2-5	-	CASSLVESEETQYF	TGCGCCAGCAGCTTGGTCGAGTCTGAAGAGACCCAGTACTTC
-	TRBV7-9	13	TRBJ1-5	-	CASSHYRDEPQHF	TGTGCCAGCAGCCACTACAGGGACGAGCCCCAGCATTTT
-	TRBV13	14	TRBJ2-7	-	CASSSLTRSYEQYF	TGTGCCAGCAGCTCCCTGACACGATCCTACGAGCAGTACTTC
TRBD1	TRBV18	13	TRBJ1-1	-	CASSPHETGIAFF	TGTGCCAGCTCACCACACGAGACAGGGATAGCTTTCTTT
-	TRBV2	15	TRBJ2-6	once	CASSEGQPGANVLTF	TGTGCCAGCAGTGAAGGTCAGCCCGGGGCCAACGTCCTGACTTTC
-	TRBV5-1	14	TRBJ1-4	-	CASSSKGLQEKLFF	TGCGCCAGCAGCTCCAAGGGATTGCAAGAAAAACTGTTTTTT
-	TRBV11-2	15	TRBJ2-4	-	CASSSFEGTKNIQYF	TGTGCCAGCAGCTCCTTCGAGGGAACCAAAAACATTCAGTACTTC
TRBD2	TRBV7-9	15	TRBJ2-7	-	CASSLATSGVTEQYF	TGTGCCAGCAGCTTAGCGACAAGCGGGGTAACCGAGCAGTACTTC
-	TRBV2	15	TRBJ1-1	once	CASSEWVPMNTEAFF	TGTGCCAGCAGTGAGTGGGTACCTATGAACACTGAAGCTTTCTTT
-	TRBV7-2	18	TRBJ2-2	-	CASSTGLRGASFTGELFF	TGTGCCAGCAGCACTGGTCTCCGGGGAGCAAGCTTCACCGGGGAGCTGTTTTTT
-	TRBV9	15	TRBJ2-5	-	CASSVSGALGETQYF	TGTGCCAGCAGCGTTTCGGGGGCGCTTGGAGAGACCCAGTACTTC
-	TRBV2	14	TRBJ2-5	-	CASSRGTTGETQYF	TGTGCCAGCAGTCGGGGGACGACGGGGGAGACCCAGTACTTC
-	TRBV6-1	14	TRBJ1-4	-	CASSDPSTNEKLFF	TGTGCCAGCAGCGATCCTTCAACTAATGAAAAACTGTTTTTT